This record covers a single T cell receptor (beta chain). This clone was counted a few times. Its target antigen remains unknown. No base-level quality is on record; no much larger clone is a single base apart. Compared with germline, V lacks 5 bases and J lacks 2 bases; bases without a gene match: 6. Inclusive of the bounding cysteine and phenylalanine, the CDR3 is 15 residues long. Solely the CDR3 DNA is kept, with 45 bases framed from the first base. CDR1 and CDR2 (MNHEY, SVGAGI) derive from the germline V gene. In total, around 600 healthy bone marrow donors made up the cohort. All cohort members were sampled while nominally healthy, although unrecorded immune exposures were likely present. The donor tested CMV seronegative, placing the donor among the 352 seronegative members of the cohort. A peripheral blood sample was provided by each donor, and peripheral blood mononuclear cells were used for TCR beta sequencing. Genomic DNA extraction from the blood cell samples was performed with the Qiagen DNeasy Blood Extraction Kit.

The sample originates from a study of cytomegalovirus exposure and HLA in healthy donors (dated by TCRdb to the late 2010s). The study in broad terms: In an earlier analysis of around 540 of the donors, 276 Gb of sequence data and approximately 120 million unique TCR beta sequences from roughly 200 million T cells were reported. A later analysis re-analyzed previously published TCR beta repertoires from 666 donors and added high-resolution HLA genotyping to study TCR occurrence patterns. Typing coverage varied by locus: about 629-640 donors for A, B, C, DRB1 and DQB1; 522 for DQA1; over 600 for DPA1; around 450 for DPB1. To predict cytomegalovirus infection status, the study brought together high-throughput TCR immunosequencing, statistical association of individual TCRs with disease status, and machine learning. The study aimed to test whether signatures of past pathogen exposure could be identified by cataloging public T cell receptors. Across 398 genotyped donors of the cohort, an average of about 200,000 unique TCR beta nucleotide sequences per donor were sequenced, and roughly 18% of those sequences were non-productive. HLA typing included class I and class II loci at four-digit resolution. Every repertoire in the discovery cohort had been generated on one and the same sequencing platform. An early release covering over 500 HLA-typed donors comprised around 300 gigabases of sequencing data and 85 million or so unique TCR sequences. Using immunosequencing, the study profiled T cell repertoires from some 670 subjects and related those repertoires to cytomegalovirus serostatus. Four or five DR-DQ haplotypes were handled as single units for association and clustering because linkage in the cohort was strong. An earlier analysis of about 600 of the donors used high-throughput TCR beta sequencing to judge whether each TCR beta V gene segment behaved as functional or pseudogenic. In a later genetic analysis, genome-wide SNP genotypes for about three fifths of the 666 donors were used, and that subset was treated as a discovery cohort. Donor age, sex, ethnicity and CMV serostatus were compiled together with the repertoire data. In addition to the first cohort of 650 to 750 subjects, a separate validation cohort of around 110 different subjects was used. Of the roughly 400 genotyped donors, 65% to 90% were placed in the genetic ancestry cluster associated with self-reported Caucasian donors. Rather than using new phenotypic data, the later analysis identified candidate immune exposures from TCR beta sequences and from how often those sequences occurred across donors.

Findings and caveats that apply to the study as a whole: Compared with the roughly 720-donor mean, donors in an Asian-associated ancestry cluster had fewer N-insertions in productive TCRs, according to a later genetic analysis. Linkage disequilibrium might explain the correlated functional status among segregating V segments, but an unknown experimental factor could not be excluded. A later genetic analysis associated a missense DCLRE1C variant with V-gene and J-gene trimming of TCR beta chains, and an independent cohort replicated the association. The 87-base-pair reads could not distinguish some IMGT-functional V segments, including TRBV6-2 and TRBV6-3, so those segments were excluded. According to the authors, the approach could potentially be generalized to other disease states and immunological phenotypes. The presence/absence analyses assumed that sequencing depth was roughly uniform across donors, and that assumption may not be true. Most TCR sequences were seen in very few donors, while some public TCRs were found in many individuals. An earlier analysis of approximately 600 of the donors showed that most TCR beta V segments appeared in productive rearrangements either about 87% or about 30% of the time, which broadly matched IMGT annotations. According to a later analysis, parvovirus B19, influenza, CMV and Epstein-Barr virus appeared linked to several top co-occurrence clusters. A later analysis found that HLA-associated TCR beta chains were more clonally expanded and had lower generation probabilities than equally common non-associated chains. In a later analysis, about 17,000 TCR beta sequences were associated with specific HLA alleles at a false discovery rate of 0.05. CMV serostatus was the only immune exposure information available for the cohort. A few of the identified cytomegalovirus-associated TCR beta chains were confirmed in vitro to be specific for cytomegalovirus antigens. HLA typing was unavailable for some donors at each locus, so association tests used only the typed subset. A further reported finding was that TCR beta sequences accurately predicted the HLA-A and HLA-B alleles for most subjects in the first cohort. The cohort was sequenced for TCR beta chains only, and without alpha or paired-chain data the features that could be detected were limited. Assigning TCR associations to individual alleles was difficult when HLA alleles, especially DR and DQ, strongly co-occurred. The study listed 170 or so TCR beta chains as associated with cytomegalovirus. A cluster of highly shared sequence variants was judged likely to represent a technical artifact of the sequencing pipeline. Most CMV-associated TCR beta chains appeared to be HLA-restricted in a later analysis, and the HLA associations seemed to be driven largely by CMV exposure. A later analysis found that TCR association rates varied across HLA loci, with DRB1 alleles showing the most associated TCRs and HLA-C alleles the fewest. Because counts were too low, under 20 rarely observed V segments, including chromosome 9 orphons, were left out of the earlier analysis of some 600 of the donors. The classifier was reported to diagnose cytomegalovirus status with high specificity and sensitivity in both the original and validation cohorts.

The library relied on the immunoSEQ multiplex PCR assay. A mixture of 60 forward primers for TCR Vbeta segments and 13 reverse primers for TCR Jbeta segments was used in the multiplex PCR. The CDR3 region of rearranged TCR beta genes was amplified from genomic DNA with a multiplex PCR assay. Amplified TCR beta libraries were sequenced as 87-base-pair reads on the Illumina HiSeq System. Per the source publication's procedure: A later analysis counted tens of millions of unique TCR beta chains across the 690 or so repertoires, and around 9.9 million of these chains were shared by at least two donors. To remove PCR and sequencing errors, raw reads were error-corrected and collapsed into unique sequences using a nearest-neighbor algorithm that merged closely related sequences. To assign V, D and J gene segments, CDR3 sequences were aligned to IMGT reference sequences. For a sequence to be retained, at least a six-nucleotide match to both a V gene segment and a J gene segment was required. A rearrangement was called productive if the CDR3 had no stop codons and remained in frame with V and J, and every other rearrangement was called non-productive. Following IMGT convention, CDR3 was defined as the stretch from the second conserved V-encoded cysteine up to the conserved J-encoded phenylalanine. The earlier analysis of 587 of the donors excluded any sequence lacking an unambiguous match to a single V gene segment. An earlier analysis of almost 600 of the donors classified V segments as functional when productive rearrangements were above 56.7% and as segregating when the standard deviation between donors was above 5%. A statistical classification framework was built to diagnose cytomegalovirus status from the catalog of TCR beta chain sequences. A later analysis assigned V and J genes by comparing TCR nucleotide sequences with IMGT/GENE-DB human TR gene sequences. The TCRdist pipeline was used in a later analysis to assign CDR3 sequences and most-parsimonious VDJ recombination scenarios. In a later analysis, every TCR beta chain was defined by the combination of its CDR3 amino acid sequence and its V-gene family, and reads without a unique V-gene family were dropped. A later analysis removed several hundred highly shared, low-generation-probability nucleotide sequences to deal with suspected cross-contamination and a sequencing artifact. A later analysis calculated a clonal expansion index for each public chain from normalized within-repertoire ranks of inferred template counts. Generation probabilities in a later analysis came from a VDJ recombination model fitted to out-of-frame rearrangements, and those results were checked against IGoR. A later analysis scored TCR-TCR, TCR-HLA and TCR-CMV co-occurrence with hypergeometric tests, applying a repertoire-size bias correction to TCR pairs. False discovery rates were estimated in a later analysis by permuting HLA or CMV assignments 20 times. In a later analysis, co-occurring TCRs were grouped using DBSCAN, with TCRdist sequence similarity added in when clustering inside HLA-allele-positive subsets. Repertoires with fewer than 30,000 or more than 120,000 public chains, plus five repertoires with anomalous nucleotide sharing, were excluded from co-occurrence clustering. Here the immuneACCESS table is served through TCRdb, limited to in-frame sequences with V and J called. Missing clones are a known gap in these copies; in checked studies unresolved V genes cover under half, and the rest lacks a known reason. The V and J calls and clone size are taken from that table; D and trimming were inferred from the DNA. Within this sample are under 200,000 clones, with around 82% of them counted one time only. The top ten constitute 2.4% of the sample.

The chain employs TRBV6-5 and TRBJ2-5; TRBD2 agrees with 9 junctional bases. Sequenced: PBMCs. This TCR came from a man aged 60 to 75 in good health and CMV-seronegative. The CDR3 loop reads CASSQSTSGQETQYF. The DNA sequence is given as TGTGCCAGCAGTCAATCGACTAGCGGACAAGAGACCCAGTACTTC.